This section outlines one T cell receptor (beta chain) sequence together with its context. This sample is drawn from a study of T cells in Graves' hyperthyroidism and ophthalmopathy. J lost 3 bases, V lost 0 bases, and 4 bases had no gene match. The germline CDR1 and CDR2 sequences are SGHTS and YDEGEE. CDR3 length: 15 residues. Amplified TCR beta CDR3 regions came from RNA transcripts. HTBI primers were used for first-round RT-PCR of the TCR CDR3. MiXCR was run by TCRdb on the multiplex PCR reads, yielding one entry per CDR3 protein. The sample has around 300,000 distinct CDR3 sequences, roughly 20% seen once; the top ten hold roughly 60%.

Sequencing was carried out using blood. The TCR originated in a man aged 30 to 39 with Graves' ophthalmopathy. The chain links TRBV5-8 to TRBJ2-5, with TRBD1 matching over 8 bases. The CDR3 loop is CASSLGAGGEETQYF. CDR3 sequence (DNA): TGTGCCAGCAGCTTGGGGGCAGGGGGCGAAGAGACCCAGTACTTC.